Below are 15 T cell receptor beta chains sequenced from a single sample in a study of T cell responses to AZD1222 COVID-19 vaccine. Repertoires were generated with immunoSEQ multiplex PCR, while TCRdb's copy carries only in-frame clones and drops some. Of about 130,000 clones in the sample, 88% were seen once. The sequenced sample was peripheral blood, obtained on day 0 of AZD1222 vaccination. These receptors originate from an adult in good health.

The chain combines TRBV11-2 with TRBJ2-3; 11 bases line up with TRBD2. CDR1 SGHAT and CDR2 FQNNGV come from the germline V gene. CDR3 length: 16 amino acids. V was pared by 5 bases and J by 2 bases, with 6 bases of the junction left unmatched. The CDR3 loop reads CASSSGTSGITDTQYF. CDR3 bases: TGTGCCAGCAGCAGCGGGACTAGCGGAATCACAGATACGCAGTATTTT.

This clone was recorded only once. The chain combines TRBV30 with TRBJ1-5, with 9 bases matching TRBD1. V lost 5 bases, J lost 7 bases, and 6 bases stayed unmatched. The CDR3 extends over 13 amino acids. Germline V gene lookup returns CDR1 GTSNPN and CDR2 SVGIG (reference sequence). CDR3 sequence: CAWGGQGEQPQHF. As DNA, the CDR3 is TGTGCCTGGGGGGGACAGGGAGAACAGCCCCAGCATTTT. The full variable domain, with the rest looked up from reference TRBV30 and TRBJ1-5, is SQTIHQWPATLVQPVGSPLSLECTVEGTSNPNLYWYRQAAGRGLQLLFYSVGIGQISSEVPQNLSASRPQDRQFILSSKKLLLSDSGFYLCAWGGQGEQPQHFGDGTRLSIL.

V usage is TRBV27 and J usage is TRBJ1-2; 9 nucleotides line up with TRBD1. The CDR3 extends over 16 amino acids. Germline V gives CDR1 MNHEY, CDR2 SMNVEV (reference sequence). V lost 4 bases, J lost 6 bases, and 12 bases stayed unmatched. The CDR3 region is CASSSKSTGGNNGYTF. CDR3 coding DNA: TGTGCCAGCAGTTCTAAATCGACAGGGGGAAATAATGGCTACACCTTC.

The V call is TRBV5-1, the J call TRBJ2-5; 13 bases line up with TRBD2. V lost 4 bases and J lost 1; bases outside the gene matches: 4. CDR3 length: 16 residues. Germline loops: CDR1 SGHRS, CDR2 YFSETQ. CDR3 in amino acids: CASSNGLAGVQETQYF. The CDR3 DNA reads as TGCGCCAGCAGCAACGGACTAGCGGGGGTCCAAGAGACCCAGTACTTC. The full variable domain, rest sourced from reference TRBV5-1 and TRBJ2-5, is KAGVTQTPRYLIKTRGQQVTLSCSPISGHRSVSWYQQTPGQGLQFLFEYFSETQRNKGNFPGRFSGRQFSNSRSEMNVSTLELGDSALYLCASSNGLAGVQETQYFGPGTRLLVL.

The chain's CDR3 is CASSRRDKILNTEAFF. In DNA, the CDR3 is TGTGCCAGCAGCCGCCGGGACAAGATTTTGAACACTGAAGCTTTCTTT. The V call is TRBV14, the J call TRBJ1-1; D is perhaps TRBD1 (6 bases). CDR3 size: 16 residues. V gave up 4 bases and J gave up 0 bases, with 15 bases separating them. From germline, CDR1 is SGHDN and CDR2 FVKESK.

The genes are TRBV12-5 and TRBJ2-7; D remains ambiguous. CDR1 is LGHNT and CDR2 is FRNRAP in the germline V gene. The CDR3 consists of 16 residues. The V end was cut by 1 base, the J end by 2 bases, with 15 bases between. CDR3 DNA sequence: TGTGCTAGTGGTTTGGCACCCGCGGCCCTTACCTACGAGCAGTACTTC. This sequence encodes CASGLAPAALTYEQYF.

The V and J genes are TRBV4-3 and TRBJ1-2, with D tentatively TRBD1 (5 bases). Trimming removed 4 bases from V and 4 bases from J, with 10 bases in between. The CDR3 is 13 residues long. CDR1 is LGHNA and CDR2 is YSLEER in the germline V gene. The CDR3 nucleotides are TGCGCCAGCAGCCTCGGACACCGCTATGGCTACACCTTC. Its translation is CASSLGHRYGYTF.

The V gene is TRBV9, the J gene TRBJ2-1; 16 nucleotides align to TRBD2. CDR1 SGDLS and CDR2 YYNGEE come from the germline V gene. The CDR3 is 19 amino acids. V dropped 4 bases and J dropped 0; count of bases not matched to a gene: 7. CDR3 sequence: CASSHGTSGRASSYNEQFF. The CDR3 DNA follows: TGTGCCAGCAGCCATGGGACTAGCGGGAGGGCCAGCTCCTACAATGAGCAGTTCTTC.

The gene calls are TRBV27 and TRBJ2-1; D is possibly TRBD2 (5 bases). This CDR3 is built from 14 residues. V lost 0 bases and J 3 bases, leaving 6 bases between the germline ends. Germline values: CDR1 MNHEY, CDR2 SMNVEV (reference sequence). CDR3 sequence (DNA): TGTGCCAGCAGTTTATCCGGGATCTACAATGAGCAGTTCTTC. Translated, it gives CASSLSGIYNEQFF.

This rearrangement joins TRBV2 to TRBJ2-5; 7 bases map to TRBD1. CDR3 length equals 14 residues. V dropped 5 bases and J dropped 4; count of bases not matched to a gene: 7. Germline CDR1 reads SNHLY; CDR2 reads FYNNEI. The CDR3 here is CASSKQGRGETQYF. DNA for the CDR3: TGTGCCAGCAGTAAACAGGGGAGAGGAGAGACCCAGTACTTC.

The chain is built from TRBV21-1 and TRBJ2-7. TRBV21-1 is a pseudogene segment. CDR3 length: 16 residues. The CDR3 DNA reads as TGTGCCAGCAACCCATCGGGTGGGGTAGCATCCTACGAGCAGTACTTC. It specifies CASNPSGGVASYEQYF.

The J gene is TRBJ2-7, the V gene TRBV7-9; D assignment may be TRBD1 or TRBD2 (5 bases each). CDR3 size: 12 residues. V lost 4 bases and J lost 6, with 10 bases in between. Germline V gene data show CDR1 as SEHNR and CDR2 as FQNEAQ (reference sequence). CDR3 residues: CASSWGNAEQYF. CDR3 nucleotides: TGTGCCAGCAGCTGGGGGAACGCCGAGCAGTACTTC.

The chain joins TRBV14 to TRBJ1-3; D not resolved. In germline, CDR1 is SGHDN, CDR2 FVKESK. The length of the CDR3 is 17 residues. The V end was cut by 2 bases, the J end by 4 bases, with 18 bases between. The CDR3 spells CASSQIWGIGRGNTIYF. CDR3 bases: TGTGCCAGCAGCCAAATTTGGGGAATTGGCCGAGGAAACACCATATATTTT.

This clone showed up just once. The V and J genes are TRBV18 and TRBJ2-1; D might be TRBD2 (6 bases). From germline, CDR1 is KGHSH and CDR2 LQKENI. This CDR3 has 15 amino acids. Trimming left V 2 bases short and J 1 base short, with 9 bases between. The CDR3 coding sequence is TGTGCCAGCTCACCATTGGGGGGATCCTACAATGAGCAGTTCTTC. Amino acid sequence: CASSPLGGSYNEQFF.

The CDR3, as DNA: TGTGCTAGTGCTTGGGGTCGGGACAGAGACTACGAGCAGTACTTC. Amino acid sequence: CASAWGRDRDYEQYF. V usage is TRBV12-5 and J usage is TRBJ2-7, with TRBD1 matching over 7 bases. The germline CDR1 and CDR2 sequences are LGHNT and FRNRAP. The CDR3 runs to 15 residues. V lost 7 bases and J lost 3; bases outside the gene matches: 12.